Below are 22 T cell receptor beta chains sequenced from a single sample in a study of T-cell reconstitution after alpha-beta-depleted transplantation in children. For TCRbeta, the library was prepared with unique molecular identifiers. TCRdb processed the PCR reads anew with MiXCR; each CDR3 protein has one entry. The repertoire includes approximately 270,000 distinct CDR3 sequences, over 8% of them detected once, and around 10% sits in the top ten. Source: PBMCs from the stem cell graft donor, taken from the stem cell graft. These TCRs come from a human donor who donated a stem cell graft to a child with SCID.

This clonotype was seen repeatedly, ten times or more. V and J are TRBV6-5 and TRBJ1-1; D gene uncertain. The V end lost 5 bases, the J end lost 1 base, and 14 bases lay between the germline ends. Germline V lookup: CDR1 MNHEY, CDR2 SVGAGI. This CDR3 region has 15 residues. The CDR3 DNA reads as TGTGCCAGCAGTCACGTGGACGGAACGAACACTGAAGCTTTCTTT. Its translation is CASSHVDGTNTEAFF.

The chain recombines TRBV7-3 with TRBJ2-2; D perhaps matches TRBD2 (6 bases). The CDR3 spans 17 residues. The V gene's germline CDR1 is SGHTA and CDR2 FQGTGA. The V and J ends lost 5 bases and 0 bases respectively, with 16 bases between them. CDR3 in DNA: TGTGCCAGCAGCCCCAATTCCCCGGGAGCGAACACCGGGGAGCTGTTTTTT. Protein product: CASSPNSPGANTGELFF. Looking up the rest from reference TRBV7-3 and TRBJ2-2 gives the full variable domain: GAGVSQTPSNKVTEKGKYVELRCDPISGHTALYWYRQSLGQGPEFLIYFQGTGAADDSGLPNDRFFAVRPEGSVSTLKIQRTERGDSAVYLCASSPNSPGANTGELFFGEGSRLTVL.

The chain is built from TRBV5-1 and TRBJ2-3; TRBD2 agrees at 8 bases. This CDR3 has 16 residues. J lost 2 bases, V lost 4 bases, and 9 bases had no gene match. Germline values: CDR1 SGHRS, CDR2 YFSETQ. Here the CDR3 reads CASSDLQRGNTDTQYF. DNA for the CDR3: TGCGCCAGCAGCGACCTTCAGCGGGGGAACACAGATACGCAGTATTTT.

This clonotype has just a few counts. The gene calls are TRBV24-1 and TRBJ2-1, with D possibly being TRBD1 (5 bases). CDR3 length equals 14 residues. The ends were cut back, 4 bases at V and 6 bases at J, with 12 bases in the middle. Germline loops: CDR1 KGHDR, CDR2 SFDVKD. CDR3 protein: CATSDSGQGNEQFF. The CDR3 region has the DNA TGTGCCACCAGTGACTCAGGGCAGGGCAATGAGCAGTTCTTC.

This clonotype was counted a few times. The genes are TRBV5-6 and TRBJ2-1; TRBD2 aligns across 12 bases. This CDR3 contains 15 residues. V lost 6 bases and J lost 7; bases outside the gene matches: 8. CDR1 is SGHDT, CDR2 YYEEEE, per germline. The chain's CDR3 is CASIPLAGGLNEQFF. In DNA form, the CDR3 reads TGTGCCAGCATCCCCCTAGCGGGGGGGCTGAATGAGCAGTTCTTC.

This clonotype was observed a few times. The chain links TRBV7-9 to TRBJ2-5; no definite D call. This CDR3 comprises 14 residues. Germline CDR1 is SEHNR and CDR2 is FQNEAQ (reference sequence). Between the trimmed V and J ends, which lost 7 bases and 2 bases, there was a span of 14 bases. The CDR3 DNA reads as TGTGCCAGCACGGTCGGAGCCGGACAAGAGACCCAGTACTTC. Translation gives CASTVGAGQETQYF.

This clonotype was found many times. The chain combines TRBV5-1 with TRBJ1-1; D is unresolved. V shed 4 bases and J shed 0 bases, with 10 bases lying between them. The CDR3 totals 14 residues. CDR1 is SGHRS, CDR2 YFSETQ, per germline. The CDR3 bases are TGCGCCAGCAGCATGGACGGGGTGAACACTGAAGCTTTCTTT. Translating it yields CASSMDGVNTEAFF.

This clonotype was recorded a few times. This chain links TRBV12-3 or TRBV12-4 with TRBJ2-5, with 11 bases identical to TRBD2. The CDR3 covers 16 residues. V dropped 6 bases and J dropped 1; count of bases not matched to a gene: 7. For the CDR3, the DNA is TGTGCCAGCAGCCGCCCCGGGACTAGCGGCCAAGAGACCCAGTACTTC. Translation gives CASSRPGTSGQETQYF.

At least ten counts were recorded for this clonotype. Mismatch with germline at one junction end may stem from a read error. The chain carries TRBV19 and TRBJ2-7; D might be TRBD1 or TRBD2, each matching 5 bases. This CDR3 spans 13 amino acids. Germline assignment: CDR1 LNHDA and CDR2 SQIVND (reference sequence). The CDR3 region is CASSIDRDAESAF. For the CDR3, the DNA is TGTGCCAGTAGTATAGACAGGGACGCGGAGTCGGCCTTC.

This chain joins TRBV3-1 and TRBJ2-7; 8 nucleotides agree with TRBD2. V shed 6 bases and J 7 bases; nucleotides not matched to a gene: 8. Germline lookup yields CDR1 LGHDT and CDR2 YNNKEL (reference sequence). The length of the CDR3 is 13 residues. The DNA of the CDR3 is TGTGCCAGCAGGAGGACTAGCCGAGGAGAGCAGTACTTC. Its protein is CASRRTSRGEQYF.

The sample holds a few counts of this clonotype. The chain links TRBV7-9 to TRBJ1-1, with D perhaps matching TRBD1 (5 bases). The germline CDR1 and CDR2 sequences are SEHNR and FQNEAQ (reference sequence). The CDR3 spans 16 residues. V was shortened by 0 bases and J by 11 bases, with 22 bases between the two germline ends. The CDR3 spells CASSLAIGQGRLRAFF. CDR3 DNA: TGTGCCAGCAGCTTAGCGATTGGGCAGGGTCGGTTGCGTGCTTTCTTT.

J is TRBJ2-7 and V is TRBV27, with D uncertain. CDR1 and CDR2 (germline): MNHEY, SMNVEV (reference sequence). The V and J ends lost 3 bases and 9 bases respectively, with 12 bases between them. This CDR3 contains 12 residues. CDR3 DNA sequence: TGTGCCAGCAGTTTTCGACCACCTGGGCAGTACTTC. Its translation is CASSFRPPGQYF.

This clonotype has more than one count but fewer than ten. This chain links TRBV9 with TRBJ2-3; TRBD1 aligns across 7 bases. Germline V gives CDR1 SGDLS, CDR2 YYNGEE. The CDR3 has 16 residues. The trim removed 3 bases at V and 2 bases at J, leaving 9 bases unmatched. The DNA of the CDR3 is TGTGCCAGCAGCGCGACGGGACAGTTCAACACAGATACGCAGTATTTT. Its translation is CASSATGQFNTDTQYF.

The chain combines TRBV7-2 with TRBJ2-7; 7 bases match TRBD2. The CDR3 contains 15 residues. The junction had 10 bases not matched to a gene; V was cut back by 5 bases and J by 3 bases. Germline V gives CDR1 SGHTA, CDR2 FQGNSA. CDR3 protein: CASSTREGPLYEQYF. In DNA form, the CDR3 reads TGTGCCAGCAGCACGAGGGAGGGGCCCCTCTACGAGCAGTACTTC.

This clonotype was seen only a few times. The chain combines TRBV6-1 with TRBJ2-7; possible D gene TRBD1, 5 bases. The CDR3 is made up of 16 amino acids. CDR1 and CDR2 (germline): MNHNS, SASEGT. V was cut by 6 bases and J by 0 bases, with 18 bases left in between. The CDR3 loop reads CASRHPTGHRSYEQYF. The CDR3 DNA reads as TGTGCCAGCAGACATCCAACCGGACACCGCTCCTACGAGCAGTACTTC.

This clonotype was seen a few times. The rearrangement uses TRBV12-3 or TRBV12-4 and TRBJ2-3, with D maybe TRBD1 (6 bases). The length of the CDR3 is 21 residues. Deletions cut 6 bases from V and 0 bases from J, with 31 bases between. In DNA, the CDR3 is TGTGCCAGCAGCTATAGCCTCCGGACAGAAAAAACTTACGAAAGCACAGATACGCAGTATTTT. It specifies CASSYSLRTEKTYESTDTQYF.

The chain employs TRBV20-1 and TRBJ1-2, with 8 bases fitting TRBD1. CDR3 length equals 14 residues. Germline loops: CDR1 DFQATT, CDR2 SNEGSKA (reference sequence). With 0 bases clipped from V and 8 bases from J, the junction kept 8 bases outside the gene matches. The CDR3 spells CSARDFQGAQGYTF. CDR3 nucleotide sequence: TGCAGTGCTAGAGATTTCCAGGGGGCTCAGGGCTACACCTTC.

The chain recombines TRBV29-1 with TRBJ1-4; D gene uncertain. Deletions cut 4 bases from V and 13 bases from J, with 16 bases between. The CDR3 has 12 residues. Germline assignment: CDR1 SQVTM and CDR2 ANQGSEA. The CDR3 nucleotides read TGCAGCGTTGCCGACGGCCGGGATGGACTGTTTTTT. As protein: CSVADGRDGLFF. Full variable domain (rest looked up from reference TRBV29-1 and TRBJ1-4): SAVISQKPSRDICQRGTSLTIQCQVDSQVTMMFWYRQQPGQSLTLIATANQGSEATYESGFVIDKFPISRPNLTFSTLTVSNMSPEDSSIYLCSVADGRDGLFFGSGTQLSVL.

The chain is built from TRBV20-1 and TRBJ1-1; 8 nucleotides line up with TRBD1. This CDR3 contains 14 residues. Trimming removed 5 bases from V and 3 bases from J; junction bases left unmatched: 8. CDR1 is DFQATT, CDR2 SNEGSKA, per germline (reference sequence). The CDR3 here is CSAAQGVSDTEAFF. The DNA of the CDR3 is TGCAGTGCTGCACAGGGGGTTTCAGACACTGAAGCTTTCTTT.

The CDR3 DNA sequence: TGTGCCAGCAGACCGGGACGGACTAGCACAGATACGCAGTATTTT. Protein sequence: CASRPGRTSTDTQYF. The chain couples TRBV28 to TRBJ2-3; D might be TRBD1 or TRBD2, each matching 5 bases. This CDR3 has 15 amino acids. Trimming shortened V by 6 bases and J by 0 bases, and 13 bases separated the two germline ends. The germline CDR1 and CDR2 sequences are MDHEN and SYDVKM.

The V call is TRBV5-1, the J call TRBJ2-2; the match to TRBD2 covers 7 bases. The CDR3 is made up of 14 amino acids. Per the germline V gene, CDR1 is SGHRS and CDR2 is YFSETQ. The V segment lost 9 bases and the J segment 1 base; nucleotides outside the gene matches: 6. In DNA form, the CDR3 reads TGCGCCACCGCCCGGGGGGAGAACACCGGGGAGCTGTTTTTT. Residues: CATARGENTGELFF.

The chain employs TRBV5-6 and TRBJ2-3; 8 positions match TRBD1. Germline-derived CDR1 and CDR2 are SGHDT and YYEEEE. V was pared by 4 bases and J by 3 bases, with 7 bases of the junction left unmatched. This CDR3 comprises 15 residues. The CDR3 protein is CASSQGARWTDTQYF. The CDR3 coding sequence is TGTGCCAGCAGCCAGGGGGCGCGGTGGACAGATACGCAGTATTTT.